The entry below describes one T cell receptor beta chain. Its antigen is not identified. This sample was included in a study of response to subunit inactivated influenza vaccine. The CDR3 runs 19 residues. The V and J ends lost 0 bases and 0 bases, in that order; junction bases with no gene match: 7. Germline assignment: CDR1 MGHRA and CDR2 YSYEKL. The study, taken as a whole, reports: The authors suggested that every seasonal influenza vaccination recruits few new T cells.

TCRdb reprocessed the RT-PCR reads with MiXCR, giving one entry per CDR3 protein. Of 250,000 to 350,000 distinct CDR3 sequences in the sample, about 20% were seen once. This sequence originates from a man in his fifties or sixties who received an inactivated influenza vaccine. This specimen was PBMCs from blood, taken roughly 20 months after vaccination. This chain joins TRBV4-1 and TRBJ1-6; 8 nucleotides match TRBD1. This CDR3 is CASSQERQGPSSYNSPLHF. CDR3 nucleotide sequence: TGCGCCAGCAGCCAAGAACGACAGGGGCCCAGCTCCTATAATTCACCCCTCCACTTT.